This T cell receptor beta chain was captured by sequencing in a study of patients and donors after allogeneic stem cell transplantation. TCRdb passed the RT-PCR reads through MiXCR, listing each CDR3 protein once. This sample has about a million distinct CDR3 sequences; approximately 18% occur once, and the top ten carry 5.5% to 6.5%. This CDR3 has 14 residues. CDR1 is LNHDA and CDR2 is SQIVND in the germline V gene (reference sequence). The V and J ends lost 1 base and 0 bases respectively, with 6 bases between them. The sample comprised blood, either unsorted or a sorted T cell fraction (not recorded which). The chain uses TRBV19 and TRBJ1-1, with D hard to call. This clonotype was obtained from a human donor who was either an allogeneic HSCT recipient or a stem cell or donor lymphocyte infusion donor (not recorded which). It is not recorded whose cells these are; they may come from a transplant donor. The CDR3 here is CASSIGIVNTEAFF. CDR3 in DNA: TGTGCCAGTAGTATAGGGATAGTGAACACTGAAGCTTTCTTT.